Listed below are T cell receptor beta chains from one sample, sequenced in a study of CD8+CD57+ T cells in acquired aplastic anemia. TCRdb independently ran MiXCR on the reads; one entry per CDR3 protein. The sample has roughly 250,000 distinct CDR3 sequences, approximately 45% seen once. The sequenced material came from sorted CD4+, CD8+, or CD8+CD57+ T cells (not recorded which) from PBMCs. These receptors all come from a human donor with aplastic anemia. Both conserved end residues are part of each CDR3. A D gene is named only where the DNA matches it firmly. Clone size appears in some rows only: once, few, many, or a class for an expanded clone.

V: TRBV4-3
J: TRBJ1-2
size: NA
D: NA
CDR3: CASSQVLSGGYTF
DNA: TGCGCCAGCAGCCAAGTCCTGAGCGGTGGCTACACCTTC

V: TRBV19
J: TRBJ1-1
size: once
D: NA
CDR3: CASSPRQRPGQAFF
DNA: TGTGCCAGTAGTCCCCGACAGCGCCCGGGACAAGCTTTCTTT

V: TRBV6-1
J: TRBJ1-5
size: NA
D: NA
CDR3: CASSEPRGFNQPQHF
DNA: TGTGCCAGCAGTGAACCCAGAGGGTTCAATCAGCCCCAGCATTTT

V: TRBV9
J: TRBJ1-6
size: NA
D: NA
CDR3: CASKQGTLDNSPLHF
DNA: TGTGCCAGCAAACAGGGCACCCTTGATAATTCACCCCTCCACTTT

V: TRBV15
J: TRBJ2-7
size: NA
D: NA
CDR3: CATSRDGSGISYEQYF
DNA: TGTGCCACCAGCAGAGACGGCTCGGGGATCTCCTACGAGCAGTACTTC

V: TRBV4-3
J: TRBJ2-7
size: many
D: NA
CDR3: CATGGGGRDEQYF
DNA: TGCGCTACCGGAGGGGGGGGGCGGGACGAGCAGTACTTC

V: TRBV15
J: TRBJ2-2
size: many
D: TRBD2
CDR3: CATSNWGGDDTGELFF
DNA: TGTGCCACCAGCAATTGGGGAGGGGATGACACCGGGGAGCTGTTTTTT

V: TRBV11-2
J: TRBJ2-3
size: many
D: TRBD2
CDR3: CASSLLAATDTQYF
DNA: TGTGCCAGCAGCTTACTAGCGGCCACAGATACGCAGTATTTT

V: TRBV5-6
J: TRBJ2-7
size: many
D: NA
CDR3: CASSQGQNEQYF
DNA: TGTGCCAGCAGCCAAGGACAGAACGAGCAGTACTTC

V: TRBV25-1
J: TRBJ1-3
size: NA
D: TRBD1
CDR3: CASSEGAGGRVGKSGNTIYF
DNA: TGTGCCAGCAGTGAAGGGGCAGGGGGCAGAGTAGGGAAATCTGGAAACACCATATATTTT

V: TRBV4-1
J: TRBJ2-7
size: few
D: TRBD1
CDR3: CASSPSTGISVEQYF
DNA: TGCGCCAGCAGCCCGTCGACAGGGATCTCGGTGGAGCAGTACTTC

V: TRBV6-1
J: TRBJ2-5
size: NA
D: TRBD2
CDR3: CASSEVLVGRLASKTQYF
DNA: TGTGCCAGCAGTGAAGTGCTAGTCGGACGACTAGCGTCGAAGACCCAGTACTTC

V: TRBV7-9
J: TRBJ2-1
size: NA
D: NA
CDR3: CASSTEADRFF
DNA: TGTGCCAGCAGCACAGAGGCGGACAGGTTCTTC

V: TRBV7-3
J: TRBJ2-7
size: NA
D: NA
CDR3: CASSLVGGRIPYEQYF
DNA: TGTGCCAGCAGCTTAGTAGGGGGTAGGATTCCTTACGAGCAGTACTTC

V: TRBV19
J: TRBJ2-7
size: many
D: NA
CDR3: CASSIGTRGPYEQYF
DNA: TGTGCCAGTAGTATCGGGACTAGGGGGCCCTACGAGCAGTACTTC

V: TRBV7-9
J: TRBJ2-5
size: few
D: NA
CDR3: CASSFNFGSQETQYF
DNA: TGTGCCAGCAGTTTTAATTTCGGAAGCCAAGAGACCCAGTACTTC

V: TRBV15
J: TRBJ1-1
size: many
D: TRBD1
CDR3: CATSRGQAMNTEAFF
DNA: TGTGCCACCAGCAGGGGACAGGCCATGAACACTGAAGCTTTCTTT

V: TRBV19
J: TRBJ2-7
size: many
D: NA
CDR3: CASSAGLNYEQYF
DNA: TGTGCCAGTAGTGCGGGACTGAATTACGAGCAGTACTTC

V: TRBV5-1
J: TRBJ2-3
size: few
D: NA
CDR3: CASSLPAGTDTQYF
DNA: TGCGCCAGCAGCTTGCCAGCGGGTACAGATACGCAGTATTTT

V: TRBV15
J: TRBJ1-1
size: once
D: NA
CDR3: CATSRGTTEAFF
DNA: TGTGCCACCAGCAGAGGCACCACTGAAGCTTTCTTT

V: TRBV7-9
J: TRBJ2-5
size: many
D: NA
CDR3: CASSFRRDGSDGSQYF
DNA: TGTGCCAGCAGCTTTAGGCGGGACGGCTCCGACGGGTCCCAGTACTTC

V: TRBV7-9
J: TRBJ1-2
size: few
D: NA
CDR3: CARSKGQADYGYTF
DNA: TGTGCCAGAAGTAAGGGGCAGGCGGACTATGGCTACACCTTC

V: TRBV2
J: TRBJ1-6
size: NA
D: NA
CDR3: CASRGGGVSPLHF
DNA: TGTGCCAGCAGGGGAGGGGGAGTTTCACCCCTCCACTTT

V: TRBV5-1
J: TRBJ1-5
size: NA
D: TRBD1
CDR3: CASSYQGGTQPQHF
DNA: TGCGCCAGTAGCTATCAGGGGGGAACCCAGCCCCAGCATTTT

V: TRBV28
J: TRBJ1-5
size: few
D: TRBD1
CDR3: CASSQRTGYNQPQHF
DNA: TGTGCCAGCAGTCAGAGGACAGGCTACAATCAGCCCCAGCATTTT

V: TRBV28
J: TRBJ1-6
size: NA
D: TRBD1
CDR3: CASSQPTGGSPLHF
DNA: TGTGCCAGCAGCCAGCCCACAGGGGGCTCACCCCTCCACTTT

V: TRBV10-2
J: TRBJ1-2
size: NA
D: NA
CDR3: CASRATGLYGYTF
DNA: TGCGCCAGCAGAGCGACAGGACTCTATGGCTACACCTTC

V: TRBV6-4
J: TRBJ2-3
size: many
D: NA
CDR3: CASSEGYTDTQYF
DNA: TGTGCCAGCAGTGAGGGGTACACAGATACGCAGTATTTT

V: TRBV29-1
J: TRBJ2-7
size: NA
D: NA
CDR3: CSVRRAENSYEQYF
DNA: TGCAGCGTCCGGCGGGCAGAAAATTCTTACGAGCAGTACTTC

V: TRBV5-1
J: TRBJ1-1
size: many
D: NA
CDR3: CASSLPVGWGANTEAFF
DNA: TGCGCCAGCAGCTTGCCCGTGGGGTGGGGGGCAAACACTGAAGCTTTCTTT

V: TRBV4-1
J: TRBJ2-3
size: few
D: TRBD2
CDR3: CASSPLSGGAKNTQYF
DNA: TGCGCCAGCAGCCCGTTGAGCGGGGGGGCAAAGAATACGCAGTATTTT

V: TRBV20-1
J: TRBJ2-7
size: NA
D: TRBD2
CDR3: CSASAAGGPIYEQYF
DNA: TGCAGTGCTAGTGCGGCGGGAGGCCCAATCTACGAGCAGTACTTC

V: TRBV10-2
J: TRBJ2-3
size: NA
D: TRBD2
CDR3: CASSGTSATQYF
DNA: TGCGCCAGCAGTGGGACTAGCGCTACGCAGTATTTT

V: TRBV7-8
J: TRBJ2-5
size: NA
D: NA
CDR3: CASSFSAGETQYF
DNA: TGTGCCAGCAGCTTCTCGGCGGGTGAGACCCAGTACTTC

V: TRBV7-8
J: TRBJ1-2
size: NA
D: TRBD1
CDR3: CASSRDRDRYTF
DNA: TGTGCCAGCAGCCGGGACAGGGATCGCTACACCTTC

V: TRBV20-1
J: TRBJ1-4
size: NA
D: NA
CDR3: CSARDNQGDEKLFF
DNA: TGCAGTGCTAGAGATAACCAGGGCGATGAAAAACTGTTTTTT

V: TRBV9
J: TRBJ2-2
size: NA
D: NA
CDR3: CASSVLRDPAGELLF
DNA: TGTGCCAGCAGCGTTCTCCGGGACCCGGCCGGGGAGCTGCTTTTT

V: TRBV6-1
J: TRBJ2-7
size: NA
D: NA
CDR3: CAGRDGLWEQYF
DNA: TGTGCCGGTAGGGACGGACTCTGGGAGCAGTACTTC

V: TRBV5-1
J: TRBJ1-3
size: NA
D: NA
CDR3: CASSLGSKVGNTIYF
DNA: TGCGCCAGCAGCTTGGGGAGTAAGGTCGGAAACACCATATATTTT

V: TRBV9
J: TRBJ2-3
size: NA
D: TRBD2
CDR3: CASSVELAGPTDTQYF
DNA: TGTGCCAGCAGCGTCGAACTAGCGGGACCCACAGATACGCAGTATTTT

V: TRBV20-1
J: TRBJ2-3
size: NA
D: NA
CDR3: CSASGGSYNEQYF
DNA: TGCAGTGCTAGTGGCGGCTCCTACAATGAGCAGTATTTT

V: TRBV6-1
J: TRBJ2-7
size: NA
D: TRBD1
CDR3: CASSLATGGVYEQYF
DNA: TGTGCCAGCAGTTTAGCGACAGGGGGAGTCTACGAGCAGTACTTC

V: TRBV27
J: TRBJ1-2
size: NA
D: NA
CDR3: CASSSRGGRRGYTF
DNA: TGTGCCAGCAGTTCTCGGGGGGGGCGGAGGGGCTACACCTTC

V: TRBV12-3/TRBV12-4
J: TRBJ2-3
size: many
D: TRBD1
CDR3: CASSPQGAPDTQYF
DNA: TGTGCCAGCAGTCCCCAGGGGGCCCCAGATACGCAGTATTTT

V: TRBV24-1
J: TRBJ2-7
size: once
D: NA
CDR3: CAISDSAGDEQYF
DNA: TGTGCCATCAGTGATTCGGCAGGCGACGAGCAGTACTTC